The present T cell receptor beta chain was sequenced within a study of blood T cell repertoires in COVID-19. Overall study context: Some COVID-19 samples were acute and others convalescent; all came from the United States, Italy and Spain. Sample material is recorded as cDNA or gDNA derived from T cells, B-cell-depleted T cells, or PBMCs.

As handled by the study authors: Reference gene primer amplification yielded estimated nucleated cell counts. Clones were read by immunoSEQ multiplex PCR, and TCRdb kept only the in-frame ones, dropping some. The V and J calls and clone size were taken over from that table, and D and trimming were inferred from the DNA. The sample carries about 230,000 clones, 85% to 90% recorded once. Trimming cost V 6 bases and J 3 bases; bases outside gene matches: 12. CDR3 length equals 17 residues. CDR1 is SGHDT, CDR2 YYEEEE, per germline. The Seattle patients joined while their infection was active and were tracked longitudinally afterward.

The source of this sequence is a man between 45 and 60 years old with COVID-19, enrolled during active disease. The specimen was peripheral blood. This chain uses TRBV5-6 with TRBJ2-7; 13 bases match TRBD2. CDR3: CASTAGLAGVGLYEQYF. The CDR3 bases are TGTGCCAGCACCGCCGGACTAGCGGGAGTAGGGCTCTACGAGCAGTACTTC.